This T cell receptor beta chain was captured by sequencing in a study of T cell responses to AZD1222 COVID-19 vaccine. Profiled with immunoSEQ multiplex PCR; TCRdb holds only in-frame clones, not every one. The table includes 200,000 to 250,000 clones, approximately 94% detected once. Study-level findings and limits: There were vaccine-associated CD4 TCRs across spike, dominant at 160-218 and 743-854. Reportedly, nearly half of unique spike TCRs recognized epitopes outside B.1.351/B.1.1.7 mutations.

V was shortened by 5 bases and J by 1 base, with 8 bases between the two germline ends. Germline V lookup: CDR1 MNHNY, CDR2 SVGAGI (reference sequence). The CDR3 covers 13 residues. This clone was observed a few times. The antigen remains undetermined. V is TRBV6-6 and J is TRBJ1-2, with no clear D. The sequence was collected from an adult in good health. The sequences come from peripheral blood, collected on day 0 of MenACWY control vaccination. The CDR3 here is CASSLDGNYGYTF. The DNA for the CDR3 is TGTGCCAGCAGTCTCGACGGTAACTATGGCTACACCTTC.